These 3 T cell receptor beta chains originate from one sample sequenced in a study of monozygotic twins with inflammatory bowel disease (dated by TCRdb to between 2018 and 2021). The receptor library was made with 5' RACE. The instrument was an Illumina HiSeq 2500. The reads underwent TCRdb reprocessing, giving one record for each CDR3 protein sequence and no DNA. The table for this sample shows around 220,000 distinct CDR3 sequences. Together, the top ten hold 7.7% of the sample. Specimen: blood. All receptors derive from a human donor with ulcerative colitis or Crohn's disease, or a healthy co-twin of an affected twin (not recorded which).

The chain combines TRBV28 with TRBJ2-3; TCRdb outputs TRBD1, but without DNA this stays unchecked. Looked up from germline, CDR1 is MDHEN and CDR2 is SYDVKM. The CDR3 is 14 amino acids. CDR3 region: CASTPTGGTDTQYF.

CDR3 protein: CASNLPDSYNEQFF. The chain is built from TRBV5-4 and TRBJ2-1; TCRdb designates TRBD1, a call that cannot be tested without DNA. CDR3 length: 14 amino acids. CDR1 and CDR2 from the germline V gene are SGHNT and YYREEE (reference sequence).

V gene TRBV20-1 combines with J gene TRBJ2-3; TCRdb lists TRBD1, though no DNA is available to test this call. Looked up from germline, CDR1 is DFQATT and CDR2 is SNEGSKA (reference sequence). The CDR3 is 15 amino acids. The CDR3 region is CSARTQGFGADTQYF.